The rows below give T cell receptor beta chains drawn from one sample of a study of blood T cell repertoires in COVID-19. Profiling relied on immunoSEQ multiplex PCR, and the TCRdb table lists in-frame clones only, not all of them. The table includes roughly 67,000 clones, around 89% detected once. The sequencing input was peripheral blood. The receptors come from a woman aged 55-69 years with acute or convalescent COVID-19. CDR3s include the opening cysteine and the closing phenylalanine or tryptophan. The D gene is left open where the match is weak. Size is omitted from some rows. Given values are once, few, many or a class for expanded clones.

>.|TRBD1|TRBJ1-1|TRBV9
TGTGCCAGCAGCGTGAGTCCTCTGGGACAGGGGGCGAGCACTGAAGCTTTCTTT
CASSVSPLGQGASTEAFF
>.|.|TRBJ1-1|TRBV4-1
TGCGCCAGCAGCCAAGATGGACTCATCGCTTTCTTT
CASSQDGLIAFF
>.|TRBD1|TRBJ1-4|TRBV7-9
TGTGCCAGCAGCTCATGGGACAGGATTAATGAAAAACTGTTTTTT
CASSSWDRINEKLFF
>.|TRBD1|TRBJ1-4|TRBV5-4
TGTGCCAGCAGCTTATCCGGGACAGTTAATGAAAAACTGTTTTTT
CASSLSGTVNEKLFF
>.|TRBD1|TRBJ1-6|TRBV4-1
TGCGCCAGCAGCCATGCCAGGGACAGAGATAATTCACCCCTCCACTTT
CASSHARDRDNSPLHF
>.|.|TRBJ1-2|TRBV7-9
TGTGCCAGCAGCCAGCTAGGTGCCCCTTATCACTATGGCTACACCTTC
CASSQLGAPYHYGYTF
>.|TRBD1|TRBJ2-2|TRBV19
TGTGCCTCGAGGGGGCGAACGTACACCGGGGAGCTGTTTTTT
CASRGRTYTGELFF
>.|.|TRBJ2-5|TRBV7-9
TGTGCCAGCAGCACGGAGGCGGAGACCCAGTACTTC
CASSTEAETQYF
>few|TRBD2|TRBJ2-5|TRBV18
TGTGCCAGCTCCCCTCGGGCTAGCGGAGCACAAGAGACCCAGTACTTC
CASSPRASGAQETQYF
>.|.|TRBJ2-4|TRBV30
TGTGCCTGGAGTGGGCGACAGGGGCGGGGGCAAAACATTCAGTACTTC
CAWSGRQGRGQNIQYF
>.|TRBD1|TRBJ2-4|TRBV6-1
TGTGCCAGCAGTGAACGGGGGCAGGGGGCAGGAAACATTCAGTACTTC
CASSERGQGAGNIQYF
>.|TRBD1|TRBJ2-5|TRBV6-5
TGTGCCAGCTTTCCCGACAGGGGAGAGACCCAGTACTTC
CASFPDRGETQYF
>.|.|TRBJ2-2|TRBV5-4
TGTGCCAGCAGCCCCCGGGGTGGAGCGATGAACACCGGGGAGCTGTTTTTT
CASSPRGGAMNTGELFF
>.|.|TRBJ1-5|TRBV18
TGTGCCAGCTCACCAGGGCCGGATCAGCCCCAGCATTTT
CASSPGPDQPQHF
>.|.|TRBJ1-3|TRBV28
TGTGCCAGCAGTACCCGGGTATCCCGGAGGGTTTCATTACGAAACACCATATATTTT
CASSTRVSRRVSLRNTIYF
>once|TRBD2|TRBJ2-3|TRBV29-1
TGCAGCGTTGGGGCTAGCGGGAGTAGCGATACGCAGTATTTT
CSVGASGSSDTQYF
>.|TRBD2|TRBJ2-1|TRBV19
TGTGCCAGTAGTAGCGGGACTAGCGTCTCCTACAATGAGCAGTTCTTC
CASSSGTSVSYNEQFF
>few|.|TRBJ1-1|TRBV11-3
TGTGCCAGCAGCTTATGGACAAACACTGAAGCTTTCTTT
CASSLWTNTEAFF
>.|.|TRBJ1-4|TRBV7-2
TGTGCCAGCAGCTTCCGGGGGGCAACTAATGAAAAACTGTTTTTT
CASSFRGATNEKLFF
>.|TRBD2|TRBJ2-5|TRBV7-2
TGTGCCAGCAGCCAGTGGGGAGGGCACACCCAGTACTTC
CASSQWGGHTQYF
>once|TRBD1|TRBJ2-5|TRBV29-1
TGCAGCGTAACTCCGGGACAGGGGTACCAAGAGACCCAGTACTTC
CSVTPGQGYQETQYF
>.|TRBD1|TRBJ1-1|TRBV15
TGTGCCACCAGCAGAGAAAGTCTCCCGGGACAGGGGGAAGCTTTCTTT
CATSRESLPGQGEAFF
>.|.|TRBJ1-2|TRBV19
TGTGCCAGTAGTAAGGCGCTGGAGGATGGCTACACCTTC
CASSKALEDGYTF
>.|.|TRBJ1-2|TRBV6-2/TRBV6-3
TGTGCCAGCAGTACCCAAACAGCAGGCTACACCTTC
CASSTQTAGYTF
>.|TRBD1|TRBJ1-1|TRBV29-1
TGCAGCGCCCGGGGGGGGACAGGGGTGAACACTGAAGCTTTCTTT
CSARGGTGVNTEAFF
>.|.|TRBJ2-5|TRBV24-1
TGTGCCACCAGTGATCCCCGTAGCCCTAACGGAGAGACCCAGTACTTC
CATSDPRSPNGETQYF
>.|.|TRBJ1-4|TRBV19
TGTGCCAGTAGTAGCGTCGCTACTAATGAAAAACTGTTTTTT
CASSSVATNEKLFF
>.|TRBD1|TRBJ1-5|TRBV6-5
TGTGCCAGCAGTCCCGAGGGACAGTCATATCAGCCCCAGCATTTT
CASSPEGQSYQPQHF
>once|.|TRBJ2-5|TRBV9
TGTGCCAGCAGCGTAACCCCGGGCGGGGCCCAAGAGACCCAGTACTTC
CASSVTPGGAQETQYF
>once|TRBD1|TRBJ1-1|TRBV10-2
TGCGCCAGCACCAGGACAGGGTATGCCACCCCAGCTTTCTTT
CASTRTGYATPAFF
>.|.|TRBJ2-5|TRBV7-9
TGTGCCAGCAGCTTACCACCGGGGACCCAGTACTTC
CASSLPPGTQYF
>.|.|TRBJ1-1|TRBV6-6
TGTGCCGGCAAACACCGGAACACTGAAGCTTTCTTT
CAGKHRNTEAFF
>few|.|TRBJ1-4|TRBV4-1
TGCGCCAGCCGCGAAGAGGGGACTGGAGAAAAACTGTTTTTT
CASREEGTGEKLFF
>.|.|TRBJ2-2|TRBV9
TGTGCCAGCAGCGTCATGGGGCAGGCCGGGGAGCTGTTTTTT
CASSVMGQAGELFF
>.|.|TRBJ1-4|TRBV27
TGTGCCAGCAGTCCGCTGACTCGAGAAAAACTGTTTTTT
CASSPLTREKLFF
>.|.|TRBJ2-2|TRBV7-8
TGTGCCAGCAGCTTAGGGAGGTCCCGAGGCACCGGGGAGCTGTTTTTT
CASSLGRSRGTGELFF
>.|.|TRBJ1-2|TRBV27
TGTGCCAGCAGAGCAGGTTCTAACTATGGCTACACCTTC
CASRAGSNYGYTF
>.|.|TRBJ1-1|TRBV11-3
TGTGCCAGCAGCCGCGGGGGCCCGAACACTGAAGCTTTCTTT
CASSRGGPNTEAFF
>.|.|TRBJ2-5|TRBV11-2
TGTGCCAGCAGCTTAGTAGGGGGGCGGGGGTACCAAGAGACCCAGTACTTC
CASSLVGGRGYQETQYF
>.|TRBD1|TRBJ1-2|TRBV19
TGTGCCAGTAGGTACAGGGGAGACTATGGCTACACCTTC
CASRYRGDYGYTF
>once|.|TRBJ2-1|TRBV7-2
TGTGCCAGCAGCTTACCGGGACTTCCCGAGCAGTTCTTC
CASSLPGLPEQFF